Given below is one T cell receptor (beta chain) in context. Losses at the gene ends were 2 bases for V and 4 bases for J; bases not matched to a gene: 11. CDR3 length equals 18 residues. Per germline, CDR1 MNHNS and CDR2 SASEGT. The data derive from a study of blood T cell repertoires in COVID-19. Study in general: Collection of acute and convalescent COVID-19 samples took place in the United States, Italy and Spain. T cells, B-cell-depleted T cells, or PBMCs supplied cDNA or gDNA.

Those enrolled in Seattle joined during active infection and were followed longitudinally afterward. Only in-frame clones appear in the TCRdb table, and some are missing; sequencing was by immunoSEQ multiplex PCR. The table includes approximately 250,000 clones, nearly 95% detected once. The source material was peripheral blood. This clonotype was sampled from a young man with COVID-19, enrolled during active disease. The chain combines TRBV6-1 with TRBJ2-6; 7 nucleotides agree with TRBD2. CDR3 nucleotides: TGTGCCAGCAGTGAATCGTTCGTGGGGGGGAGAGGGGCCAACGTCCTGACTTTC. Translated, it gives CASSESFVGGRGANVLTF.